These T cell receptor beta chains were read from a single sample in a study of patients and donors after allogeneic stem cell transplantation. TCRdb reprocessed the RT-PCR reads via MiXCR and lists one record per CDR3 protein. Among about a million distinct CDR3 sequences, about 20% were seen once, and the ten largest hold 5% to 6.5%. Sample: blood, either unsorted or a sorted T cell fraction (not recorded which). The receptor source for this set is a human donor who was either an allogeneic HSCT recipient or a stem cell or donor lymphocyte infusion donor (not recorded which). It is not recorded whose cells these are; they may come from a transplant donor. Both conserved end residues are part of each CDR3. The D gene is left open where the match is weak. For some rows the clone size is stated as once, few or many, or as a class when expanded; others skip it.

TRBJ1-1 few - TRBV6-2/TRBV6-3 CASSFAPDGGTEAFF TGTGCCAGCAGTTTCGCGCCCGACGGGGGCACTGAAGCTTTCTTT
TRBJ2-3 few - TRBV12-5 CASGLVHSATITDTQYF TGTGCTAGTGGTTTGGTACACTCCGCCACTATCACAGATACGCAGTATTTT
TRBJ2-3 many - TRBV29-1 CSAGPRGDTQYF TGCAGCGCCGGCCCTCGGGGGGATACGCAGTATTTT
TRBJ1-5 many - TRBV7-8 CASSSLLSNQPQHF TGTGCCAGCAGCTCACTACTAAGCAATCAGCCCCAGCATTTT
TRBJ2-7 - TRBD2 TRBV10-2 CASRLFGTSLTDYEQYF TGCGCCAGCAGATTATTCGGGACTAGTTTGACAGACTACGAGCAGTACTTC
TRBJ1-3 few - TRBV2 CASSGGAPGNTIYF TGTGCCAGCAGTGGGGGAGCCCCTGGAAACACCATATATTTT
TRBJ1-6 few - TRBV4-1 CASSPPGLRNSPLHF TGCGCCAGCAGTCCCCCGGGACTGAGAAATTCACCCCTCCACTTT
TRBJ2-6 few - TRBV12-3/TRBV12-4 CASSAARVGGANVLTF TGTGCCAGCAGTGCGGCGAGGGTCGGTGGGGCCAACGTCCTGACTTTC
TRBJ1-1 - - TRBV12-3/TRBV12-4 CASGVGTEAFF TGTGCCAGCGGGGTCGGCACTGAAGCTTTCTTT
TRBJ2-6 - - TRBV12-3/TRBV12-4 CASSPLGAGANVLTF TGTGCCAGCAGCCCCCTTGGCGCTGGGGCCAACGTCCTGACTTTC
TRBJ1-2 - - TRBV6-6 CASSYSKKSYTF TGTGCCAGCAGTTACTCGAAGAAGAGCTACACCTTC
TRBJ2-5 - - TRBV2 CASSVERPETQYF TGTGCCAGCAGTGTTGAAAGGCCAGAGACCCAGTACTTC
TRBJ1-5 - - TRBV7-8 CASSPLGNQPQHF TGTGCCAGCAGTCCACTGGGTAATCAGCCCCAGCATTTT
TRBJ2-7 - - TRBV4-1 CASSLGQRRYF TGCGCCAGCAGCCTTGGACAGAGAAGGTACTTC
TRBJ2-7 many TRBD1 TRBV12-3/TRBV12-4 CASSLGGQGYEQYF TGTGCCAGCAGTTTAGGAGGACAGGGCTACGAGCAGTACTTC
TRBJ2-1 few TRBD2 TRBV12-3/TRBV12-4 CASSKRGVGPSGYNEQFF TGTGCCAGCAGCAAACGCGGGGTGGGACCTAGCGGATACAATGAGCAGTTCTTC
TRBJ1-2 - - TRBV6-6 CASSDARYGYTF TGTGCCAGCAGCGACGCAAGATACGGCTACACCTTC
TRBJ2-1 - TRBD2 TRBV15 CATSRDPGGGAQFF TGTGCCACCAGCAGAGATCCGGGAGGAGGTGCACAGTTCTTC
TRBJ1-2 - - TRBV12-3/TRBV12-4 CASTSNPGRHFVDGYTF TGTGCCAGCACCTCCAATCCGGGACGGCACTTTGTTGATGGCTACACCTTC
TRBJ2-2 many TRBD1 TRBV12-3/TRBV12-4 CASSLLTRGRGELFF TGTGCCAGCAGTTTACTAACTAGGGGGCGCGGGGAGCTGTTTTTT
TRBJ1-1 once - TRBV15 CATSRDGVDTEAFF TGTGCCACCAGCAGAGATGGGGTAGACACTGAAGCTTTCTTT
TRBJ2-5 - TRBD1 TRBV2 CASRRGQGQTQYF TGTGCCAGCAGAAGAGGACAGGGGCAGACCCAGTACTTC
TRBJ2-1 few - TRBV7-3 CASSYGTYNEQFF TGTGCCAGCAGCTATGGGACTTACAATGAGCAGTTCTTC
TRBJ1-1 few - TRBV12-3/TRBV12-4 CASSYRSMNTEAFF TGTGCCAGCAGCTACAGGAGCATGAACACTGAAGCTTTCTTT
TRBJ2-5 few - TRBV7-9 CASSFVLSGTETQYF TGTGCCAGCAGCTTCGTCCTCTCGGGTACCGAGACCCAGTACTTC
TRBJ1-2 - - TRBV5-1 CASSLQMSGGDGYTF TGCGCCAGCAGCTTACAGATGTCAGGAGGTGATGGCTACACCTTC
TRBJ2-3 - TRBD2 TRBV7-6 CASSPGLAGGLPDTQYF TGTGCCAGCAGTCCCGGACTAGCGGGGGGTTTGCCAGATACGCAGTATTTT
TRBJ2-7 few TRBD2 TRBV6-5 CASSYSWVREGTYEQYF TGTGCCAGCAGTTACTCGTGGGTCAGGGAGGGGACCTACGAGCAGTACTTC
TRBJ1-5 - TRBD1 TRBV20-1 CSARDRQNQPQHF TGCAGTGCTCGGGACAGACAGAATCAGCCCCAGCATTTT
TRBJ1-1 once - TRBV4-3 CASSQDWSWGNTEAFF TGCGCCAGCAGCCAAGATTGGTCCTGGGGGAACACTGAAGCTTTCTTT
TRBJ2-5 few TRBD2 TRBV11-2 CASSLVGSPAGLRETQYF TGTGCCAGCAGCTTAGTAGGGTCGCCAGCGGGGCTCCGGGAGACCCAGTACTTC
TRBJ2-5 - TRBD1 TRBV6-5 CASSYHAGTAGETQYF TGTGCCAGCAGTTACCACGCCGGGACAGCCGGGGAGACCCAGTACTTC